These 30 T cell receptor beta chains were sequenced from one sample in a study of blood T cell repertoires in COVID-19. TCRdb's copy holds only in-frame clones and misses some; the assay was immunoSEQ multiplex PCR. Here the sample spans approximately 75,000 clones, 75% to 95% being singletons. Sequencing was carried out using peripheral blood. The receptors stem from a human donor in a cohort sampled during active COVID-19.

The chain employs TRBV21-1 and TRBJ1-2; TRBD1, the table's D call, lacks a check against the DNA. TRBV21-1 is shown as a pseudogene. There are 15 residues in the CDR3. CDR3 sequence: CASSARTGGACGYTF. The CDR3 nucleotides read TGTGCCAGCAGCGCTCGGACAGGGGGCGCGTGTGGCTACACCTTC.

The chain combines TRBV6-2 or TRBV6-3 with TRBJ1-2, with D possibly TRBD1 on 6 matching bases. In germline, CDR1 is MNHEY, CDR2 SVGEGT. V was pared by 0 bases and J by 2 bases, with 7 bases between. The CDR3 sequence is 14 residues long. The CDR3 spells CASSYSDRNYGYTF. CDR3 bases: TGTGCCAGCAGTTACTCTGACAGGAACTATGGCTACACCTTC.

J is TRBJ1-1 and V is TRBV5-1, with D perhaps TRBD1 (5 bases). The germline V gene encodes CDR1 SGHRS and CDR2 YFSETQ. The CDR3 extends over 16 amino acids. Trimming took 4 bases from V and 1 from J, leaving 17 bases between them. CDR3 sequence: CASSQAGPGGNTEAFF. The CDR3 DNA reads as TGCGCCAGCAGCCAAGCGGGACCGGGGGGGAACACTGAAGCTTTCTTT.

The chain couples TRBV10-3 to TRBJ2-5; TRBD1 matches 11 bases. From germline, CDR1 is ENHRY and CDR2 SYGVKD. There are 13 residues in the CDR3. Trimming took 6 bases from V and 4 from J; bases not matched to a gene: 1. The CDR3 is CAISGTGGETQYF. For the CDR3, the DNA is TGTGCCATCAGCGGGACAGGGGGAGAGACCCAGTACTTC.

This clone is a singleton in its sample. The J gene is TRBJ2-1, the V gene TRBV5-1; TRBD2 matches at 16 bases. This CDR3 is built from 18 residues. The junction had 9 bases not matched to a gene; V was cut back by 4 bases and J by 5 bases. Looked up from germline, CDR1 is SGHRS and CDR2 is YFSETQ. The CDR3: CASSLGLAGGPLHNEQFF. The CDR3 region has the DNA TGCGCCAGCAGCCTGGGACTAGCGGGGGGGCCCCTCCACAATGAGCAGTTCTTC.

This clone appeared a single time. V is TRBV27 and J is TRBJ2-3, with a weak D call TRBD1 (6 bases). In germline, CDR1 is MNHEY, CDR2 SMNVEV (reference sequence). Trimming took off 2 bases at V and 5 bases at J, with 11 bases between the two ends. The length of the CDR3 is 14 residues. The CDR3 sequence: CASSLRGHRDTQYF. The CDR3, as DNA: TGTGCCAGCAGTTTAAGGGGACACCGAGATACGCAGTATTTT.

This sequence joins TRBV30 and TRBJ1-1; a weak D match, TRBD1 (6 bases). Germline V gene lookup returns CDR1 GTSNPN and CDR2 SVGIG (reference sequence). V lost 7 bases, J lost 1 base, and 13 bases lay in between. This CDR3 region has 13 residues. The CDR3 region has the DNA TGTGCCTCACAGGGTGTGGAGAACACTGAAGCTTTCTTT. Protein: CASQGVENTEAFF.

The chain recombines TRBV7-8 with TRBJ1-1; D may be TRBD1 (5 bases). This CDR3 is 14 amino acids long. The germline gives CDR1 SGHVS, CDR2 FQNEAQ. Deletions cut 5 bases from V and 4 bases from J, with 14 bases between. DNA of the CDR3: TGTGCCAGCAGCCCCCGACAGTCTACCACTGAAGCTTTCTTT. This sequence encodes CASSPRQSTTEAFF.

The table lists this clone with a few counts. V and J are TRBV5-1 and TRBJ1-5, with unresolved D. The CDR3 has 13 residues. Per germline, CDR1 SGHRS and CDR2 YFSETQ. V was cut by 3 bases and J by 7 bases, with 11 bases left in between. The CDR3 region has the DNA TGCGCCAGCAGCTCGGGAGGCGGGCAGCCCCAGCATTTT. Its translation: CASSSGGGQPQHF.

The chain couples TRBV4-1 to TRBJ2-3; D gene ambiguous. The V end was cut by 0 bases, the J end by 2 bases, with 6 bases between. Germline V gives CDR1 MGHRA, CDR2 YSYEKL. CDR3 size: 14 residues. The CDR3 bases are TGCGCCAGCAGCCAAGAGGGCTACACAGATACGCAGTATTTT. Its protein product is CASSQEGYTDTQYF.

V and J are TRBV11-2 and TRBJ1-1, with D perhaps matching TRBD1 (6 bases). Germline assignment: CDR1 SGHAT and CDR2 FQNNGV. V was shortened by 2 bases and J by 5 bases, with 6 bases between the two germline ends. CDR3 length: 12 amino acids. CDR3 nucleotides: TGTGCCAGCAGCTTAAGGGGGACTGAAGCTTTCTTT. It translates to CASSLRGTEAFF.

The rearrangement links TRBV9 to TRBJ1-3; no definite D call. Germline V gives CDR1 SGDLS, CDR2 YYNGEE. Trimming shortened V by 0 bases and J by 0 bases, and 7 bases separated the two germline ends. The CDR3 covers 15 residues. CDR3 in amino acids: CASSVVSPSGNTIYF. The DNA for the CDR3 is TGTGCCAGCAGCGTAGTAAGCCCCTCTGGAAACACCATATATTTT.

The chain carries TRBV5-1 and TRBJ2-2; D remains ambiguous. Germline values: CDR1 SGHRS, CDR2 YFSETQ. The CDR3 runs to 14 residues. V lost 0 bases and J lost 4, with 7 bases in between. CDR3: CASSLASSTGELFF. In DNA form, the CDR3 reads TGCGCCAGCAGCTTGGCCTCTAGCACCGGGGAGCTGTTTTTT.

The rearrangement links TRBV18 to TRBJ1-2; 8 positions match TRBD1. CDR1 and CDR2 from the germline V gene are KGHSH and LQKENI. The CDR3 covers 14 residues. Trimming took 0 bases from V and 4 from J; bases not matched to a gene: 1. DNA of the CDR3: TGTGCCAGCTCACCACCGGACAGGGCCTATGGCTACACCTTC. Its translation is CASSPPDRAYGYTF.

The table lists this clone with a count of one. One end of the junction does not line up with germline, which may come from a read error. The rearrangement links TRBV12-3 or TRBV12-4 to TRBJ1-2; D might be TRBD1 (6 bases). The CDR3 is 13 residues long. CDR3 protein: CASSAGGQLSSIF. CDR3 nucleotides: TGTGCCAGCAGTGCCGGAGGACAGCTTTCCTCAATCTTC.

The J gene is TRBJ1-5, the V gene TRBV10-2; D gene unclear. This CDR3 comprises 14 residues. CDR1 WSHSY and CDR2 SAAADI come from the germline V gene. The ends were cut back, 0 bases at V and 5 bases at J, with 8 bases in the middle. The CDR3 loop is CASSESSLHQPQHF. The CDR3 region has the DNA TGCGCCAGCAGTGAGTCGTCACTCCATCAGCCCCAGCATTTT.

This clone was seen once. The J gene is TRBJ2-1, the V gene TRBV6-2 or TRBV6-3; D is ambiguous. The CDR3 runs 16 residues. V was pared by 7 bases and J by 8 bases, with 24 bases between. Germline V lookup: CDR1 MNHEY, CDR2 SVGEGT. The CDR3 DNA reads TGTGCCAGCACCCCCTCGTTTTTCGTCGACCGGGATGAGCAGTTCTTC. Translation: CASTPSFFVDRDEQFF.

The chain joins TRBV6-2 or TRBV6-3 to TRBJ2-7, with 7 bases lining up with TRBD1. V lost 2 bases, J lost 0 bases, and 4 bases stayed unmatched. The CDR3 runs 15 residues. CDR1 and CDR2 from the germline V gene are MNHEY and SVGEGT. The CDR3 loop reads CASSYQDRSSYEQYF. The CDR3 bases are TGTGCCAGCAGTTACCAGGACAGGAGCTCCTACGAGCAGTACTTC.

This rearrangement joins TRBV9 to TRBJ2-7; 9 positions agree with TRBD1. This CDR3 has 16 amino acids. Trimming removed 4 bases from V and 5 bases from J; junction bases left unmatched: 13. In germline, CDR1 is SGDLS, CDR2 YYNGEE. The CDR3 DNA reads as TGTGCCAGCAGCCATTCAGAAACAGGGGGCGGAGACGAGCAGTACTTC. It translates to CASSHSETGGGDEQYF.

The V call is TRBV6-6, the J call TRBJ1-2; unclear D gene. CDR1 and CDR2 (germline): MNHNY, SVGAGI (reference sequence). The CDR3 length is 14 residues. V lost 0 bases to trimming and J lost 8 bases, with 13 bases between them. CDR3 residues: CASSYSIAVSGYTF. The CDR3 nucleotides read TGTGCCAGCAGTTACTCGATAGCCGTCTCGGGCTACACCTTC.

The chain carries TRBV7-7 and TRBJ2-1; 7 nucleotides match TRBD1. Germline V gene lookup returns CDR1 SSHAT and CDR2 FNYEAQ (reference sequence). The V and J ends lost 6 bases and 6 bases, in that order; junction bases with no gene match: 14. The CDR3 length is 16 residues. CDR3: CASRLGSTGFSNEQFF. The CDR3, as DNA: TGTGCCAGCAGATTGGGTTCGACAGGGTTTAGCAATGAGCAGTTCTTC.

This clone was seen a few times. J is TRBJ2-2 and V is TRBV7-2; tentative D call: TRBD2 (6 bases). The CDR3 contains 15 residues. V lost 0 bases and J 7 bases, leaving 12 bases between the germline ends. Germline V gene sequence: CDR1 SGHTA, CDR2 FQGNSA. The CDR3 sequence: CASSLAPGVGGELFF. The DNA of the CDR3 is TGTGCCAGCAGCTTAGCGCCGGGGGTTGGCGGGGAGCTGTTTTTT. Variable domain in full (rest from reference TRBV7-2 and TRBJ2-2): GAGVSQSPSNKVTEKGKDVELRCDPISGHTALYWYRQSLGQGLEFLIYFQGNSAPDKSGLPSDRFSAERTGGSVSTLTIQRTQQEDSAVYLCASSLAPGVGGELFFGEGSRLTVL.

The rearrangement uses TRBV12-3 or TRBV12-4 and TRBJ1-2; 7 nucleotides agree with TRBD1. The CDR3 runs 12 residues. With 6 bases clipped from V and 8 bases from J, the junction kept 6 bases outside the gene matches. The CDR3 is CASSSTGVGYTF. CDR3 bases: TGTGCCAGCAGCTCAACAGGGGTCGGCTACACCTTC.

As regards this clone: The same CDR3 is also encoded by other DNA sequences in this sample. The chain couples TRBV5-1 to TRBJ2-5; the D gene is possibly TRBD1 (5 bases). Looked up from germline, CDR1 is SGHRS and CDR2 is YFSETQ. The CDR3 contains 13 residues. Trimming removed 4 bases at V and 2 bases at J, with 9 bases between. The CDR3, as DNA: TGCGCCAGCAGCCCAGGGCCGCAAGAGACCCAGTACTTC. Its protein is CASSPGPQETQYF.

The genes are TRBV6-6 and TRBJ2-4; perhaps TRBD2 as D (6 bases). CDR1 is MNHNY, CDR2 SVGAGI, per germline (reference sequence). The CDR3 is made up of 14 amino acids. V lost 7 bases to trimming and J lost 9 bases, with 19 bases between them. Here the CDR3 reads CASKQAGDGSIQYF. In DNA form, the CDR3 reads TGTGCCAGCAAGCAGGCCGGGGACGGGAGCATTCAGTACTTC.

V usage is TRBV15 and J usage is TRBJ2-7, with D possibly matching TRBD1 (6 bases). The germline V gene has CDR1 LNHNV and CDR2 YYDKDF (reference sequence). V was shortened by 3 bases and J by 4 bases, with 10 bases between the two germline ends. This CDR3 has 13 amino acids. The DNA for the CDR3 is TGTGCCACCAGCAGGGATACAGGGTACGAGCAGTACTTC. This translates into CATSRDTGYEQYF.

Only one count was recorded for this clone. V and J are TRBV28 and TRBJ1-1, with TRBD1 matching 9 bases. J gave up 6 bases and V 2 bases, and 13 bases lay outside the gene matches. Germline V gene lookup returns CDR1 MDHEN and CDR2 SYDVKM. This CDR3 has 17 amino acids. DNA for the CDR3: TGTGCCAGCAGTTTAGTTCCGGGACAGGGTTCTCTGGCTGAAGCTTTCTTT. Translation: CASSLVPGQGSLAEAFF.

The chain couples TRBV7-2 to TRBJ2-5; TRBD2 aligns across 10 bases. The CDR3 loop spans 19 amino acids. V lost 5 bases, J lost 3 bases, and 18 bases stayed unmatched. Per the germline V gene, CDR1 is SGHTA and CDR2 is FQGNSA. Here the CDR3 DNA reads TGTGCCAGCAGCCCAAAGCGGGGATTTAGCGGGGGGCCCGAAGAGACCCAGTACTTC. Translation gives CASSPKRGFSGGPEETQYF.

V usage is TRBV9 and J usage is TRBJ2-3, with 10 bases identical to TRBD2. The V gene's germline CDR1 is SGDLS and CDR2 YYNGEE. V trimming: 3 bases; J trimming: 3 bases; junction bases outside the gene matches: 1. The CDR3 contains 14 residues. The CDR3 DNA reads TGTGCCAGCAGCGCTAGCGGGGGTACAGATACGCAGTATTTT. It translates to CASSASGGTDTQYF. The full variable domain, with the rest looked up from reference TRBV9 and TRBJ2-3, is DSGVTQTPKHLITATGQRVTLRCSPRSGDLSVYWYQQSLDQGLQFLIQYYNGEERAKGNILERFSAQQFPDLHSELNLSSLELGDSALYFCASSASGGTDTQYFGPGTRLTVL.

This chain joins TRBV10-3 and TRBJ1-3; no reliable D call. This CDR3 spans 14 amino acids. Germline CDR1 reads ENHRY; CDR2 reads SYGVKD. Trimming shortened V by 1 base and J by 5 bases, and 9 bases separated the two germline ends. Here the CDR3 reads CAISEFTNRNTIYF. DNA for the CDR3: TGTGCCATCAGTGAGTTCACAAACAGAAACACCATATATTTT.